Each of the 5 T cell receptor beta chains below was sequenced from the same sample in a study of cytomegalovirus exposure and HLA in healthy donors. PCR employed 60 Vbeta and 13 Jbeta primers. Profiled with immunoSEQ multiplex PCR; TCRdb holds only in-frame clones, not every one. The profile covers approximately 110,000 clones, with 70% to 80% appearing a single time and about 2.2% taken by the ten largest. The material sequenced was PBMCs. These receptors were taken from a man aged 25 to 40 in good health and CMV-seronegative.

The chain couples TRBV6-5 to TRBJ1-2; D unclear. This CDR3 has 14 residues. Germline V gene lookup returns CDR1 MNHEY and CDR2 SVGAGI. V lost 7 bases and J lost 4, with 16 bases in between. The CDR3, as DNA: TGTGCCAGCATATCAACAGCTTACTCCTATGGCTACACCTTC. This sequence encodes CASISTAYSYGYTF.

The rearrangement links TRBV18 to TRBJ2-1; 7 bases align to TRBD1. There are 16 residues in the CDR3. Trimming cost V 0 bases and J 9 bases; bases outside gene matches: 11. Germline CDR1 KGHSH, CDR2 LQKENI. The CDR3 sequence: CASSPPRMAQGVEQFF. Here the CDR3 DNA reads TGTGCCAGCTCACCACCAAGAATGGCGCAGGGGGTTGAGCAGTTCTTC.

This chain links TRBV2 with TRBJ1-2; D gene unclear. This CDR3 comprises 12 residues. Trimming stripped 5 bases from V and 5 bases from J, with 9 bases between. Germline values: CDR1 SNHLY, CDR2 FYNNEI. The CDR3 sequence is CASSPGLYGYTF. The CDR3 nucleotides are TGTGCCAGCAGTCCCGGGTTATATGGCTACACCTTC.

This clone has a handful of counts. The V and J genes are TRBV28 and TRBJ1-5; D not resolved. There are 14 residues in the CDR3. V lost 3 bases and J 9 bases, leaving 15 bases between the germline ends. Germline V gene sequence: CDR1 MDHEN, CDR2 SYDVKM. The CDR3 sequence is CASSLGGHQGPQHF. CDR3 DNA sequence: TGTGCCAGCAGTTTGGGCGGGCATCAAGGGCCCCAGCATTTT. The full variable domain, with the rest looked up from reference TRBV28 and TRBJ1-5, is DVKVTQSSRYLVKRTGEKVFLECVQDMDHENMFWYRQDPGLGLRLIYFSYDVKMKEKGDIPEGYSVSREKKERFSLILESASTNQTSMYLCASSLGGHQGPQHFGDGTRLSIL.

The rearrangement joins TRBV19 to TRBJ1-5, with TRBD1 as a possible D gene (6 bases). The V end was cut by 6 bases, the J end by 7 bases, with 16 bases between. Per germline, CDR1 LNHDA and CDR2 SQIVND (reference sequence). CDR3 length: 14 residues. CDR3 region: CASSQVGAGQPQHF. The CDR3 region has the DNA TGTGCCAGTAGCCAAGTGGGGGCTGGCCAGCCCCAGCATTTT.